The source of this T cell receptor beta chain is a study of cytomegalovirus exposure and HLA in healthy donors. The ends lost 5 bases at V and 4 bases at J; junction bases unmatched: 5. The CDR3 has 14 residues. Per germline, CDR1 MNHEY and CDR2 SVGAGI. It was with 60 Vbeta and 13 Jbeta primers that the PCR ran. Measured with immunoSEQ multiplex PCR; TCRdb has only the in-frame clones, and not every one. The sample lists 90,000 to 150,000 clones; roughly 78% were seen once. The chain employs TRBV6-5 and TRBJ1-2; 9 bases match TRBD1. Source material: PBMCs. The clonotype comes from a woman under 40 in good health and CMV-seropositive. Written as DNA, the CDR3 is TGTGCCAGCAGTGAACAGGGGGCTGGCTATGGCTACACCTTC. Its translation: CASSEQGAGYGYTF.